Below are 21 T cell receptor beta chains sequenced from a single sample in a study of early T cells in non-severe SARS-CoV-2 infection. Each CDR3 protein gets one entry after TCRdb re-called the 5' RACE reads with MiXCR. The table includes over 80,000 distinct CDR3 sequences, roughly 12% detected once. The sample consisted of whole blood, taken at baseline. The source of these receptors is an adult who was a healthcare worker with PCR-confirmed SARS-CoV-2 infection or an uninfected control (not recorded which).

This clonotype was picked up many times. The J gene is TRBJ1-2, the V gene TRBV29-1; the D gene is possibly TRBD1 (5 bases). Germline V gene sequence: CDR1 SQVTM, CDR2 ANQGSEA. The V and J ends lost 1 base and 7 bases respectively, with 13 bases between them. This CDR3 is 13 amino acids long. The CDR3, as DNA: TGCAGCGTTGAAGTTGCAGGGAACGGTGGCTACACCTTC. Protein: CSVEVAGNGGYTF.

This clonotype was picked up a small number of times. This chain links TRBV9 with TRBJ2-5; 10 bases agree with TRBD2. CDR1 is SGDLS and CDR2 is YYNGEE in the germline V gene. The CDR3 runs 17 residues. V lost 0 bases and J lost 0; bases outside the gene matches: 5. The CDR3: CASSVAHSGGYQETQYF. In DNA, the CDR3 is TGTGCCAGCAGCGTAGCTCATAGCGGGGGGTACCAAGAGACCCAGTACTTC.

This clonotype has more than one count but fewer than ten. This chain joins TRBV3-1 and TRBJ1-5, with TRBD1 matching 7 bases. This CDR3 has 15 amino acids. Trimming took 1 base from V and 2 from J; bases not matched to a gene: 2. The germline gives CDR1 LGHDT, CDR2 YNNKEL (reference sequence). This CDR3 reads CASSQGDSGNQPQHF. DNA of the CDR3: TGTGCCAGCAGCCAAGGGGACAGCGGCAATCAGCCCCAGCATTTT.

This chain joins TRBV7-2 and TRBJ2-7; D assignment may be TRBD1 or TRBD2 (5 bases each). V lost 3 bases, J lost 3 bases, and 12 bases lay in between. Germline lookup yields CDR1 SGHTA and CDR2 FQGNSA. The CDR3 covers 14 residues. This chain's CDR3 is CASSLGPAYYEQYF. The DNA for the CDR3 is TGTGCCAGCAGCTTGGGACCAGCGTACTACGAGCAGTACTTC.

The DNA of the CDR3 is TGTGCCAGCAGCTTAAACAGGGGGATGAACACTGAAGCTTTCTTT. Protein sequence: CASSLNRGMNTEAFF. The chain carries TRBV7-9 and TRBJ1-1; 8 nucleotides line up with TRBD1. The CDR3 loop spans 15 amino acids. The V segment lost 2 bases and the J segment 0 bases; nucleotides outside the gene matches: 2. The germline V gene encodes CDR1 SEHNR and CDR2 FQNEAQ (reference sequence).

This clonotype was recorded many times. V gene TRBV11-2 combines with J gene TRBJ2-5, with D perhaps TRBD2 (6 bases). V lost 7 bases, J lost 4 bases, and 19 bases lay in between. The V gene's germline CDR1 is SGHAT and CDR2 FQNNGV. The CDR3 is 15 amino acids. In DNA, the CDR3 is TGTGCCAGCACCAAACGGGAGACCGGGGGAGAGACCCAGTACTTC. Its protein is CASTKRETGGETQYF.

This clonotype was recorded many times. The chain carries TRBV28 and TRBJ1-6; tentative D call: TRBD1 (6 bases). Between the trimmed V and J ends, which lost 8 bases and 0 bases, there was a span of 20 bases. CDR1 and CDR2 from the germline V gene are MDHEN and SYDVKM. The CDR3 has 18 amino acids. The CDR3 DNA is TGTGCCAGCGGCCCCGAATGGGACACGAGCTCCTATAATTCACCCCTCCACTTT. Protein sequence: CASGPEWDTSSYNSPLHF.

This clonotype has more than one count but fewer than ten. CDR3 region: CASSQVQGGRQPQHF. CDR3 in DNA: TGCGCCAGCAGCCAAGTGCAGGGCGGGAGGCAGCCCCAGCATTTT. This chain links TRBV4-1 with TRBJ1-5, with a weak D call TRBD1 (5 bases). V was pared by 1 base and J by 7 bases, with 14 bases between. The CDR3 spans 15 residues. From germline, CDR1 is MGHRA and CDR2 YSYEKL.

Only a few counts were recorded for this clonotype. This chain uses TRBV19 with TRBJ2-4, with TRBD1 identical over 7 bases. Looked up from germline, CDR1 is LNHDA and CDR2 is SQIVND (reference sequence). This CDR3 has 13 amino acids. V gave up 5 bases and J gave up 8 bases; unmatched junction bases: 6. The CDR3 here is CASSHDRVDIQYF. The CDR3 bases are TGTGCCAGTAGTCATGACAGGGTTGACATTCAGTACTTC. The complete variable domain, with remaining parts taken from reference TRBV19 and TRBJ2-4, reads DGGITQSPKYLFRKEGQNVTLSCEQNLNHDAMYWYRQDPGQGLRLIYYSQIVNDFQKGDIAEGYSVSREKKESFPLTVTSAQKNPTAFYLCASSHDRVDIQYFGAGTRLSVL.

This clonotype has more than one count but fewer than ten. The chain has TRBV12-3 or TRBV12-4 and TRBJ1-2, with 7 bases lining up with TRBD1. The CDR3 runs 13 residues. The J segment lost 12 bases and the V segment lost 6 bases, leaving 13 bases of the junction unmatched. The CDR3: CASSLGTEMANTF. The CDR3 DNA is TGTGCCAGCAGCCTAGGGACAGAGATGGCTAACACCTTC.

This clonotype occurred a few times. This chain uses TRBV20-1 with TRBJ2-3; D remains unclear. The V gene lost 4 bases and the J gene lost 0 bases, with 29 bases spanning the gap. CDR1 is DFQATT and CDR2 is SNEGSKA in the germline V gene (reference sequence). The CDR3 sequence is 20 residues long. The CDR3 protein is CSAKPWVLFFSGPSTDTQYF. CDR3 bases: TGCAGTGCTAAACCTTGGGTCCTTTTCTTTTCGGGTCCTAGCACAGATACGCAGTATTTT.

A remark on this clonotype: Sequence at one end of the junction differs from germline and may be a read error. The chain couples TRBV11-2 to TRBJ1-1, with D maybe TRBD1 (5 bases). The germline gives CDR1 SGHAT, CDR2 FQNNGV. The CDR3 runs to 13 residues. This CDR3 reads CASRDRQNSEAFF. CDR3 in DNA: TGTGCCAGCAGAGACAGACAGAACTCTGAAGCTTTCTTT.

J is TRBJ2-1 and V is TRBV3-1; the D call may be TRBD1 or TRBD2 (5 bases each). The length of the CDR3 is 15 residues. CDR1 is LGHDT and CDR2 is YNNKEL in the germline V gene (reference sequence). V was cut by 4 bases and J by 4 bases, with 14 bases left in between. CDR3 DNA: TGTGCCAGCAGCCCGTCGGGGCGGAATTACAATGAGCAGTTCTTC. Residues: CASSPSGRNYNEQFF.

V gene TRBV12-5 combines with J gene TRBJ2-3; possibly TRBD2 for D (6 bases). Deletions cut 6 bases from V and 6 bases from J, with 19 bases between. The germline V gene encodes CDR1 LGHNT and CDR2 FRNRAP. The CDR3 is 15 amino acids. DNA for the CDR3: TGTGCTAGTGGAAACTCCCGGGACTTTGCCGATACGCAGTATTTT. Translation gives CASGNSRDFADTQYF.

This clonotype turned up a few times. J is TRBJ1-6 and V is TRBV20-1; D gene unclear. CDR1 and CDR2 from the germline V gene are DFQATT and SNEGSKA (reference sequence). V lost 0 bases to trimming and J lost 9 bases, with 6 bases between them. The CDR3 is 12 residues long. The CDR3 nucleotides are TGCAGTGCTAGAGATAGGAGTTCACCCCTCCACTTT. Encoded protein: CSARDRSSPLHF.

This clonotype was counted a few times. The V and J genes are TRBV12-3 or TRBV12-4 and TRBJ1-2; 10 nucleotides line up with TRBD1. The CDR3 sequence is 15 residues long. V shed 5 bases, J shed 7 bases, and the junction held 10 bases outside the gene matches. The chain's CDR3 is CASSPRGRDRGGYTF. The CDR3 bases are TGTGCCAGCAGTCCCCGCGGCCGGGACAGGGGTGGCTACACCTTC.

This clonotype was seen ten or more times. CDR3 region: CAIRQGLNTEAFF. The CDR3 nucleotides are TGTGCCATCAGACAGGGCCTGAACACTGAAGCTTTCTTT. The chain couples TRBV10-3 to TRBJ1-1; D perhaps matches TRBD1 (6 bases). V lost 6 bases to trimming and J lost 0 bases, with 8 bases between them. This CDR3 spans 13 amino acids. Germline V gene sequence: CDR1 ENHRY, CDR2 SYGVKD.

This clonotype was seen only a few times. This chain connects TRBV3-1 to TRBJ1-2, with 8 nucleotides matching TRBD1. The CDR3 sequence is 14 residues long. After removal of 1 base from V and 6 bases from J, the junction contained 4 bases not matched to a gene. The germline V gene encodes CDR1 LGHDT and CDR2 YNNKEL (reference sequence). The CDR3 here is CASSQGGTGHGYTF. In DNA form, the CDR3 reads TGTGCCAGCAGCCAAGGAGGGACAGGCCATGGCTACACCTTC.

At least ten counts were recorded for this clonotype. V and J are TRBV6-1 and TRBJ2-5; unclear D gene. V lost 7 bases to trimming and J lost 4 bases, with 16 bases between them. The CDR3 extends over 14 amino acids. Germline lookup yields CDR1 MNHNS and CDR2 SASEGT. The CDR3 nucleotides read TGTGCCAGCATAGTCACCACACGATCAGAGACCCAGTACTTC. Protein product: CASIVTTRSETQYF.

This chain links TRBV5-6 with TRBJ2-5, with 12 nucleotides matching TRBD2. V lost 2 bases and J lost 1; bases outside the gene matches: 6. Per the germline V gene, CDR1 is SGHDT and CDR2 is YYEEEE. CDR3 length: 17 amino acids. CDR3 in amino acids: CASSFLTSGGTQETQYF. Written as DNA, the CDR3 is TGTGCCAGCAGCTTTTTGACTAGCGGGGGAACCCAAGAGACCCAGTACTTC.

This clonotype was counted ten times or more. The chain recombines TRBV14 with TRBJ1-6, with D possibly TRBD1 on 5 matching bases. Germline V lookup: CDR1 SGHDN, CDR2 FVKESK. The V and J ends lost 3 bases and 10 bases respectively, with 19 bases between them. The CDR3 extends over 16 amino acids. The CDR3 sequence: CASSQDSGVGVSPLHF. In nucleotides, the CDR3 is TGTGCCAGCAGCCAGGACTCGGGGGTAGGAGTCTCACCCCTCCACTTT.